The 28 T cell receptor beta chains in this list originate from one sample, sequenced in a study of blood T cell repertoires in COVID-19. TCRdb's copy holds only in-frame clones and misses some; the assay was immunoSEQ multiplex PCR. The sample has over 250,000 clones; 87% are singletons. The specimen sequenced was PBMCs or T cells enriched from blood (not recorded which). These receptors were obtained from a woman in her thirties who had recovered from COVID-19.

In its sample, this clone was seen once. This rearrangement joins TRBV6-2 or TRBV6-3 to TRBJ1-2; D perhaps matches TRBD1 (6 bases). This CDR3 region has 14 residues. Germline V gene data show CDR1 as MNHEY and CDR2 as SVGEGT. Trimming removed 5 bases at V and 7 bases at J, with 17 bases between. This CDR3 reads CASSLGQRGFGYTF. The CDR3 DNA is TGTGCCAGCAGTCTCGGACAGCGGGGGTTTGGCTACACCTTC.

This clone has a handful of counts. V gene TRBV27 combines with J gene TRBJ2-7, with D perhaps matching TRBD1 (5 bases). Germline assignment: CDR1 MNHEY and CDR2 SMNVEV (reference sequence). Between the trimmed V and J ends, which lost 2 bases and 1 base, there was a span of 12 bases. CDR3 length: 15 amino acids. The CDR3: CASSLRRDFSYEQYF. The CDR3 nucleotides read TGTGCCAGCAGTTTACGCAGGGATTTTTCCTACGAGCAGTACTTC.

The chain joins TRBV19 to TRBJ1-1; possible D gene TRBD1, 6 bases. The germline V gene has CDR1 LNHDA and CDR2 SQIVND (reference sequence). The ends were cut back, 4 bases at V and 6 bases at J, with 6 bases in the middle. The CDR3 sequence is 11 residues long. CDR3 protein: CASSRTAEAFF. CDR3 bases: TGTGCCAGTAGTAGGACAGCTGAAGCTTTCTTT.

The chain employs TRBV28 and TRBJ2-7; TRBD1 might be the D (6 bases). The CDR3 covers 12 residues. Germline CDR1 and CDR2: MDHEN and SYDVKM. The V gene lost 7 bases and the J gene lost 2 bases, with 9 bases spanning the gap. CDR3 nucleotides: TGTGCCAGCACAGGGGCAACCTACGAGCAGTACTTC. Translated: CASTGATYEQYF.

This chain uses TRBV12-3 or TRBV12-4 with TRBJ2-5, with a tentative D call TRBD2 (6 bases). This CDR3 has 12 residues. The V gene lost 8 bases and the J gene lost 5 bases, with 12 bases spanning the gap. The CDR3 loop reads CASGTAGETQYF. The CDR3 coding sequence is TGTGCCAGCGGTACGGCGGGGGAGACCCAGTACTTC.

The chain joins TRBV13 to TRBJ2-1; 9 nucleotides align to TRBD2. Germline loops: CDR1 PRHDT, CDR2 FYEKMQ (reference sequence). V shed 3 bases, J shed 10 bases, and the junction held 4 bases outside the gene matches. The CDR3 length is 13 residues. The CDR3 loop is CASSFGGGEEQFF. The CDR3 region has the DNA TGTGCCAGCAGCTTTGGCGGGGGGGAAGAGCAGTTCTTC.

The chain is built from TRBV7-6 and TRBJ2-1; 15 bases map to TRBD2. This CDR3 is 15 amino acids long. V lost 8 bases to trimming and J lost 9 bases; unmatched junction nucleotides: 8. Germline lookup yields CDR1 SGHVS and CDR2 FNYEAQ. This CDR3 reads CASSKGTSGGREQFF. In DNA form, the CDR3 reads TGTGCCAGCTCAAAGGGGACTAGCGGGGGGCGTGAGCAGTTCTTC. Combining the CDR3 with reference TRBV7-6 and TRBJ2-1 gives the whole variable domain GAGVSQSPRYKVTKRGQDVALRCDPISGHVSLYWYRQALGQGPEFLTYFNYEAQQDKSGLPNDRFSAERPEGSISTLTIQRTEQRDSAMYRCASSKGTSGGREQFFGPGTRLTVL.

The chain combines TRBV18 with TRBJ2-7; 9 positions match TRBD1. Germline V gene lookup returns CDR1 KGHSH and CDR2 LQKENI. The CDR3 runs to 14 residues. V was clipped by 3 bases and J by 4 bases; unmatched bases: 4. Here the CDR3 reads CASSPIGQGYEQYF. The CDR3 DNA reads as TGTGCCAGCTCACCCATCGGACAGGGGTACGAGCAGTACTTC.

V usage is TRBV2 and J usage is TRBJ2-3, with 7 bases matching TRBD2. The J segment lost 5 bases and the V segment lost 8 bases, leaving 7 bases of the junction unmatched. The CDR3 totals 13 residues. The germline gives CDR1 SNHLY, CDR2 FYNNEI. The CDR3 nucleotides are TGTGCCAGCCAGACGGGGGGTGGAGATACGCAGTATTTT. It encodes CASQTGGGDTQYF.

The CDR3 DNA reads as TGCGCCAGCAGCAATCGACAGGGCTCGACGTCTGGAAACACCATATATTTT. This translates into CASSNRQGSTSGNTIYF. The rearrangement uses TRBV5-1 and TRBJ1-3, with 7 bases lining up with TRBD1. J lost 1 base, V lost 4 bases, and 11 bases had no gene match. The CDR3 runs to 17 residues. Germline values: CDR1 SGHRS, CDR2 YFSETQ.

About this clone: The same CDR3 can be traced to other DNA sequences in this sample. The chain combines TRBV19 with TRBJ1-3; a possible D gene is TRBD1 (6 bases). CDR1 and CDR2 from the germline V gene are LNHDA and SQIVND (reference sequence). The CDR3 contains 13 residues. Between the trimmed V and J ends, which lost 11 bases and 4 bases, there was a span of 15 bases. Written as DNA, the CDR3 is TGTGCCTCCCGGCGGGGGGGCGGAAACACCATATATTTT. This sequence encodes CASRRGGGNTIYF.

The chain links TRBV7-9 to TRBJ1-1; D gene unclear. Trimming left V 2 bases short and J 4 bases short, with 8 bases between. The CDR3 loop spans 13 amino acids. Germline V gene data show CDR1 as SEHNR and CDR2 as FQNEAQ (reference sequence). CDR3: CASSLQVSTEAFF. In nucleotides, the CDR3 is TGTGCCAGCAGCTTACAGGTGAGCACTGAAGCTTTCTTT.

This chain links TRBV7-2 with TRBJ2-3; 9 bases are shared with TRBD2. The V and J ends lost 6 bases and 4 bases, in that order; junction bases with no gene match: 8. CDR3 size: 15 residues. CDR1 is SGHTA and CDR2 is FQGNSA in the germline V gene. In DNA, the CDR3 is TGTGCCAGCAGTAGGAGCGGGGGGCTGGCAGATACGCAGTATTTT. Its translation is CASSRSGGLADTQYF.

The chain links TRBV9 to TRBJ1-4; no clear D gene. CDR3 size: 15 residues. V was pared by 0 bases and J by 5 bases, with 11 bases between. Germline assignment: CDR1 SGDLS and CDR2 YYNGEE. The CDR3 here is CASSVEPGRNEKLFF. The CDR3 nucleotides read TGTGCCAGCAGCGTAGAGCCAGGAAGAAATGAAAAACTGTTTTTT. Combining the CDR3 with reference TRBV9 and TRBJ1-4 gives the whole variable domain DSGVTQTPKHLITATGQRVTLRCSPRSGDLSVYWYQQSLDQGLQFLIQYYNGEERAKGNILERFSAQQFPDLHSELNLSSLELGDSALYFCASSVEPGRNEKLFFGSGTQLSVL.

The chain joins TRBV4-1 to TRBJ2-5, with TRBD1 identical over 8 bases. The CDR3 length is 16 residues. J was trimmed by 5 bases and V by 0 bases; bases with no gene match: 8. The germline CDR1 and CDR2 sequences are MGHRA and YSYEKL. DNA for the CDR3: TGCGCCAGCAGCCAAGATACCAGGGGGCAGCGGGAGACCCAGTACTTC. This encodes CASSQDTRGQRETQYF.

CDR3 amino acids: CASSPDTGELFF. Here the CDR3 DNA reads TGCGCCAGCAGCCCGGACACCGGGGAGCTGTTTTTT. The rearrangement links TRBV5-1 to TRBJ2-2; D gene unclear. The germline V and J ends were trimmed by 4 bases and 3 bases, with 4 bases remaining between them. Germline V gene sequence: CDR1 SGHRS, CDR2 YFSETQ. The CDR3 contains 12 residues.

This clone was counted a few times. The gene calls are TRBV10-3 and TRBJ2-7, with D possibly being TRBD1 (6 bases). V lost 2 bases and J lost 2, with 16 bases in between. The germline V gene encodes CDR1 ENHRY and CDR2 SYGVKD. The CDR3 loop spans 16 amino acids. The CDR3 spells CAISEKGRGLTYEQYF. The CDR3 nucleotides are TGTGCCATCAGTGAGAAGGGCAGGGGCTTAACCTACGAGCAGTACTTC.

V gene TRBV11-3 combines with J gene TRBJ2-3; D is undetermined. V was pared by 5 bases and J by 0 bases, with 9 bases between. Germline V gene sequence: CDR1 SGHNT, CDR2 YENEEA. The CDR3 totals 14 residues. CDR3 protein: CASSQSTSTDTQYF. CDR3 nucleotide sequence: TGTGCCAGCAGCCAATCGACTAGCACAGATACGCAGTATTTT.

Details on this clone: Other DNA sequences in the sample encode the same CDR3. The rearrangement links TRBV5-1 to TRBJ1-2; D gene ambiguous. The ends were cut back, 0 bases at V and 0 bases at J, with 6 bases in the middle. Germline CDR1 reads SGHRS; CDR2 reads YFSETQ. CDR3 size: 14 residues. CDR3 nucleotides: TGCGCCAGCAGCTTGGTACCAGCTAACTATGGCTACACCTTC. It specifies CASSLVPANYGYTF.

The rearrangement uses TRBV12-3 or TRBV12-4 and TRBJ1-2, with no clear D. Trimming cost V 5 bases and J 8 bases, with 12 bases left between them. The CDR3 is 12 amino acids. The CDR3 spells CASSINLGGYTF. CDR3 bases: TGTGCCAGCAGTATCAATCTCGGGGGCTACACCTTC.

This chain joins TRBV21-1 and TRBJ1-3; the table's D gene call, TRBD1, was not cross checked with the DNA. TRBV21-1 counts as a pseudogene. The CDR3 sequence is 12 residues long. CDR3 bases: TGTCCTGACAGGGGTGATGGAAACACCATATATTTT. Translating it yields CPDRGDGNTIYF.

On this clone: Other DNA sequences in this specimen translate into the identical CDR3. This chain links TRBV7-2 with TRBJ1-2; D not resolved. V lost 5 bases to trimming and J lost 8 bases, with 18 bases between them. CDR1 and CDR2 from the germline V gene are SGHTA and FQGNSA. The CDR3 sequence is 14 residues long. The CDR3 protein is CASSPRGRVGGYTF. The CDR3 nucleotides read TGTGCCAGCAGCCCCCGGGGAAGGGTTGGCGGCTACACCTTC.

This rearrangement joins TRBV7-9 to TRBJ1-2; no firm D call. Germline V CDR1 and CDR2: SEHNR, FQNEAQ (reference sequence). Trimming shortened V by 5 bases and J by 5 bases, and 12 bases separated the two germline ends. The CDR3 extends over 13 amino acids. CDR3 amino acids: CASSPFERYGYTF. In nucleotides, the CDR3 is TGTGCCAGCAGCCCCTTTGAGCGATATGGCTACACCTTC.

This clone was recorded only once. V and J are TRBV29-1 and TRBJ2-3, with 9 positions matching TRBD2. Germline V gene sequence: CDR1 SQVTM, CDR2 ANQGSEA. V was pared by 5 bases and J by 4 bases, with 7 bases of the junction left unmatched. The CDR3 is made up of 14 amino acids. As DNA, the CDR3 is TGCAGCGTTAGCGGGGGGATCGGGCCAGATACGCAGTATTTT. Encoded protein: CSVSGGIGPDTQYF.

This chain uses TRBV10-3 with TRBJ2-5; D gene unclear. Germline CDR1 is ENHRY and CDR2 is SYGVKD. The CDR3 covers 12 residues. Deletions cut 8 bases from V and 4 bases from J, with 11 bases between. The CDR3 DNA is TGTGCCATCCAAAAGCCCCCAGAGACCCAGTACTTC. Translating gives CAIQKPPETQYF.

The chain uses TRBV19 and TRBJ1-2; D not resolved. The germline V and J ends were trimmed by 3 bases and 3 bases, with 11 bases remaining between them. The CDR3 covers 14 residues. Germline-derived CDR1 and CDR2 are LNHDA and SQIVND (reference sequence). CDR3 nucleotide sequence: TGTGCCAGTAGTATTGACGGACTCTACTATGGCTACACCTTC. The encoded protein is CASSIDGLYYGYTF.

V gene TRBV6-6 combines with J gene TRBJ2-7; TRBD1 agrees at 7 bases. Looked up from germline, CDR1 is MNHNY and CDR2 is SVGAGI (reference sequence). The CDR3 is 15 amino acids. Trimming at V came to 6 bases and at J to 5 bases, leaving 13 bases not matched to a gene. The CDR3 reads CASSPQLNRGHEQYF. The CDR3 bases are TGTGCCAGCAGCCCGCAACTTAACAGGGGTCACGAGCAGTACTTC.

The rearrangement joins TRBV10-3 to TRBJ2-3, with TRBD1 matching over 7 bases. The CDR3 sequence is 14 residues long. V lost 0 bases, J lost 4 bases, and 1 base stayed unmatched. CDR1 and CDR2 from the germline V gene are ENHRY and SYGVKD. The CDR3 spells CAISESTGADTQYF. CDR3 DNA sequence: TGTGCCATCAGTGAGTCAACAGGGGCAGATACGCAGTATTTT.